In this sample, the clone carrying this T cell receptor (beta chain) turned up many times. Its target is not known. The sample comes from a study of regulatory T cells in long-lasting Graves disease. Combining iRepertoire HTBI primers with Arm-PCR of CDR3 regions, the authors built TCR beta libraries. In the source study's methods: Sample data revealed some 58 TRBV and 14 TRBJ segments. TCRdb re-derived calls from the multiplex PCR reads in MiXCR, one entry per CDR3 protein. The V and J calls here are based on TCRdb, not the publication. The repertoire holds approximately 350,000 distinct CDR3 sequences, with roughly 17% as singletons. Trimming took off 0 bases at V and 4 bases at J, with 7 bases between the two ends. The CDR3 sequence is 13 residues long. Germline CDR1 SGHRS, CDR2 YFSETQ. Study results and limitations: Newly diagnosed Graves' patients had higher TCR diversity than persistent ones.

Indicated time point: newly diagnosed GD, antithyroid drugs for less than 3 months. PBMCs were the source of the RNA used for TCR sequencing. The same data also went into a second study, on T cells in Graves' hyperthyroidism and ophthalmopathy.

The receptor was isolated from a young woman with Graves disease. This specimen was peripheral blood mononuclear cells (PBMCs), taken at new diagnosis, from a patient treated with antithyroid drugs. The chain couples TRBV5-1 to TRBJ2-5; no firm D call. The CDR3 sequence: CASSLELRETQYF. The CDR3 region has the DNA TGCGCCAGCAGCTTGGAACTGAGAGAGACCCAGTACTTC.